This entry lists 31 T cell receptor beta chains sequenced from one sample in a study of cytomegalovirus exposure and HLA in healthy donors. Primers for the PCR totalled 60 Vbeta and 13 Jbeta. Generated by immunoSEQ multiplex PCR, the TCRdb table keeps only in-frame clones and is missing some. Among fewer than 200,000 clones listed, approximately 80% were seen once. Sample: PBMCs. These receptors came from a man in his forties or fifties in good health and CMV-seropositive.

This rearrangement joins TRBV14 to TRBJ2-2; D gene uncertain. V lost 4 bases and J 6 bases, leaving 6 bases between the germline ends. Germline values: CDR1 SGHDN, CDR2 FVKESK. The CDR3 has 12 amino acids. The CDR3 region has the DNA TGTGCCAGCAGCCCCCTTGCCGGGGAGCTGTTTTTT. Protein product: CASSPLAGELFF.

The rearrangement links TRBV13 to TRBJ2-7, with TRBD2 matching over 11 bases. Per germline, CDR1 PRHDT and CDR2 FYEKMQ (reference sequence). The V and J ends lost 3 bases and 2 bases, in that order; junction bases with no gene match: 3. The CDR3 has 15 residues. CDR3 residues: CASSFTSGSAYEQYF. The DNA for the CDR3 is TGTGCCAGCAGCTTCACTAGCGGGAGTGCCTACGAGCAGTACTTC.

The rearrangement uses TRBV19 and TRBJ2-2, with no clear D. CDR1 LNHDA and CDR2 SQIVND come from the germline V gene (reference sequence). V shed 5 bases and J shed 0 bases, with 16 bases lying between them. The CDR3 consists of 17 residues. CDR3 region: CASSAPSANTNTGELFF. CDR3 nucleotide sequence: TGTGCCAGTAGTGCTCCCAGCGCCAATACGAACACCGGGGAGCTGTTTTTT.

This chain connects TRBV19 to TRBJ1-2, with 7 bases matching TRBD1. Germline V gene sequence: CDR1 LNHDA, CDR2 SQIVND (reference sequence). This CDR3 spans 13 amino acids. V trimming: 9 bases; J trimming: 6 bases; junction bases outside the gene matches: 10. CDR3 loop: CASHRDRKDGYTF. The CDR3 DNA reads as TGTGCCAGCCACCGGGACAGAAAGGATGGCTACACCTTC.

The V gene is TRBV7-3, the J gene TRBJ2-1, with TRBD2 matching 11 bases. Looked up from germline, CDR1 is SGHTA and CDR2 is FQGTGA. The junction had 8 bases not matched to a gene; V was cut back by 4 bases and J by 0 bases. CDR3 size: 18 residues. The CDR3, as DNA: TGTGCCAGCAGCTACGGACTAGCGGGCCCCCTCTCCTACAATGAGCAGTTCTTC. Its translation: CASSYGLAGPLSYNEQFF.

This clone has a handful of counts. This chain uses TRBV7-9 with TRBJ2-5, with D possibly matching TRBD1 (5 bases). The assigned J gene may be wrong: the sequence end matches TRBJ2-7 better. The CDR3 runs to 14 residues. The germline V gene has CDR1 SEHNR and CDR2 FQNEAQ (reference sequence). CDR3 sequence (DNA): TGTGCCAGCACCATAAAGGACAACTCCTACGAGCAGTACTTC. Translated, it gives CASTIKDNSYEQYF.

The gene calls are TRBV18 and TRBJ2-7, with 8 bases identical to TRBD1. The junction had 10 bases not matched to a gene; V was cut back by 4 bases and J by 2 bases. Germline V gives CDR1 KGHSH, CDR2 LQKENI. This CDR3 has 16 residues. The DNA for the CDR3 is TGTGCCAGCTCACGAGGACAGGGAGGTAAGGCCTACGAGCAGTACTTC. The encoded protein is CASSRGQGGKAYEQYF.

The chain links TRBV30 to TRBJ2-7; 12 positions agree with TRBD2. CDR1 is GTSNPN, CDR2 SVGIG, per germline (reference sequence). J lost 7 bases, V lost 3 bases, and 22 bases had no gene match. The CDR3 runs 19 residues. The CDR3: CAWSAPRVGLAGMPFEQYF. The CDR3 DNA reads TGTGCCTGGAGCGCCCCCAGGGTAGGACTAGCGGGAATGCCGTTTGAGCAGTACTTC.

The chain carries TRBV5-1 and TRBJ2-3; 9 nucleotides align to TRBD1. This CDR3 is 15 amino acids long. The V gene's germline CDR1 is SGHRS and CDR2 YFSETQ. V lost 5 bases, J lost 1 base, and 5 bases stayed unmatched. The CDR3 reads CASSYRGQGTDTQYF. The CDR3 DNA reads TGCGCCAGCAGTTACAGGGGGCAGGGCACAGATACGCAGTATTTT.

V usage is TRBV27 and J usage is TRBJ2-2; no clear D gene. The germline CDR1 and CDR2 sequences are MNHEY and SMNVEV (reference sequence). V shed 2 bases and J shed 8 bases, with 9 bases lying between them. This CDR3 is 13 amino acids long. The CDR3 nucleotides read TGTGCCAGCAGTTTAGCTGGAGCGGGGGAGCTGTTTTTT. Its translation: CASSLAGAGELFF.

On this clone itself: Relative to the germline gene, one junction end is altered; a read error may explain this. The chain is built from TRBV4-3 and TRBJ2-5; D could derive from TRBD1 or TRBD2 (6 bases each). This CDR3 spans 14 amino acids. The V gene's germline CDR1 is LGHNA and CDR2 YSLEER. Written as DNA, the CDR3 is TGCACCAGCAGCCAGGGGACTCAACAAGAGACCCAGTACTTC. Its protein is CTSSQGTQQETQYF.

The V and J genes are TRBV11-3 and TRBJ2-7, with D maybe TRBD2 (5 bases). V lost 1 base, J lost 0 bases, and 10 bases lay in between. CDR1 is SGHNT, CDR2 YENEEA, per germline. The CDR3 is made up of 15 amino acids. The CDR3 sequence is CASSLGSSNSYEQYF. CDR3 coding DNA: TGTGCCAGCAGCTTAGGATCTAGCAACTCCTACGAGCAGTACTTC.

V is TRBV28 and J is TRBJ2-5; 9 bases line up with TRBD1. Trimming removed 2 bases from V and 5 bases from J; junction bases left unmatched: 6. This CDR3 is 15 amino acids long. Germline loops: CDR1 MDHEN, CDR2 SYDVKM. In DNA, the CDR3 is TGTGCCAGCAGTTTAGAACACAGGGGGCAGGAGACCCAGTACTTC. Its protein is CASSLEHRGQETQYF.

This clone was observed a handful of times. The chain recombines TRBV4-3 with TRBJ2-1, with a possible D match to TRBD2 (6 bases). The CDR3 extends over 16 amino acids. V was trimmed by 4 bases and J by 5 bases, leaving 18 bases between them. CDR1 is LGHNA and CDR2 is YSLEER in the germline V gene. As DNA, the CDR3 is TGCGCCAGCAGCCCCCACAAAGGCGGGACCAACAATGAGCAGTTCTTC. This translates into CASSPHKGGTNNEQFF.

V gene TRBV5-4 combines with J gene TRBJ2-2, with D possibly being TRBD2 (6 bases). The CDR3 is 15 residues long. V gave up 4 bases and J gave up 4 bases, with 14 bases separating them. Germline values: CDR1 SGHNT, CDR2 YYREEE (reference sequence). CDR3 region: CASSLVNGGTGELFF. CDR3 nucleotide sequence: TGTGCCAGCAGCCTTGTGAACGGGGGCACCGGGGAGCTGTTTTTT.

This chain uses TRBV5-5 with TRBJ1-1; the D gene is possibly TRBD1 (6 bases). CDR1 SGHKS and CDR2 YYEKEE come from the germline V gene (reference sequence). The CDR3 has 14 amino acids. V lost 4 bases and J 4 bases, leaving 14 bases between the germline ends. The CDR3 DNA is TGTGCCAGCAGCCCCGCGGTCAGGGGCACTGAAGCTTTCTTT. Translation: CASSPAVRGTEAFF.

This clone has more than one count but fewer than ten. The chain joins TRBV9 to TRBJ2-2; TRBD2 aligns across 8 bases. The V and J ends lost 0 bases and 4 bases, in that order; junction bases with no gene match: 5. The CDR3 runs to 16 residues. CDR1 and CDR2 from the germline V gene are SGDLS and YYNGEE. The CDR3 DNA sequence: TGTGCCAGCAGCGTAGCTAAAGCGGGGGTCACCGGGGAGCTGTTTTTT. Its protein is CASSVAKAGVTGELFF.

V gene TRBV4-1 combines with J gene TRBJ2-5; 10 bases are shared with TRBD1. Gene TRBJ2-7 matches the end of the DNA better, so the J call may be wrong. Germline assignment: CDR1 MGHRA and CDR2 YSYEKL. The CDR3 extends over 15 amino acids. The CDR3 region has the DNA TGCGCCAGCAGCCAAGGGACAGGGGGTACCTACGAGCAGTACTTC. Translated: CASSQGTGGTYEQYF.

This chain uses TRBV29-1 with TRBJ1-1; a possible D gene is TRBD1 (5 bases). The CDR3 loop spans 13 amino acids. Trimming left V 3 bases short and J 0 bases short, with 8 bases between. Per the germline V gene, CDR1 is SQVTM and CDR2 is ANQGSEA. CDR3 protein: CSVDDSLNTEAFF. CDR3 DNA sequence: TGCAGCGTTGATGACAGTTTGAACACTGAAGCTTTCTTT. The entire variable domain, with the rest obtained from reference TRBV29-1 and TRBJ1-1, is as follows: SAVISQKPSRDICQRGTSLTIQCQVDSQVTMMFWYRQQPGQSLTLIATANQGSEATYESGFVIDKFPISRPNLTFSTLTVSNMSPEDSSIYLCSVDDSLNTEAFFGQGTRLTVV.

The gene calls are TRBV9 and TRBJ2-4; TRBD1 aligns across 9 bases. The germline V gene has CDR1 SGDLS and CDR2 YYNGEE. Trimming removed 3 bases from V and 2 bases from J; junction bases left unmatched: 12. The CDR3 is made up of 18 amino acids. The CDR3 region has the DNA TGTGCCAGCAGCGCAGAGCTTGGGACAGGGAGGACCAAAAACATTCAGTACTTC. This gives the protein CASSAELGTGRTKNIQYF.

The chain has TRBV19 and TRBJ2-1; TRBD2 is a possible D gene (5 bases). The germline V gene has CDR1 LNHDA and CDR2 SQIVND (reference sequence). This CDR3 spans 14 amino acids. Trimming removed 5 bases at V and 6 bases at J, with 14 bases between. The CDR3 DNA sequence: TGTGCCAGTAGTGGGCGGGCAATAGTCAATGAGCAGTTCTTC. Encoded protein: CASSGRAIVNEQFF. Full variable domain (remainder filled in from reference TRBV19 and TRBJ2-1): DGGITQSPKYLFRKEGQNVTLSCEQNLNHDAMYWYRQDPGQGLRLIYYSQIVNDFQKGDIAEGYSVSREKKESFPLTVTSAQKNPTAFYLCASSGRAIVNEQFFGPGTRLTVL.

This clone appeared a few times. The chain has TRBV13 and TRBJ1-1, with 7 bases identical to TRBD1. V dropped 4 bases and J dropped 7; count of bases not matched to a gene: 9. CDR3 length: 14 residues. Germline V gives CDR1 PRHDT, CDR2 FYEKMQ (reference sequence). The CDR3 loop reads CASSSSRGSSEAFF. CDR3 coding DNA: TGTGCCAGCAGCTCCTCCAGGGGGTCCAGTGAAGCTTTCTTT.

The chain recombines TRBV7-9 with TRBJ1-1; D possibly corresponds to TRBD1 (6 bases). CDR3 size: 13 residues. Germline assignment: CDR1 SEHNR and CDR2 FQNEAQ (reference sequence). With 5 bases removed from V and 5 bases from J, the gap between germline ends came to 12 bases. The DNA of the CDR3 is TGTGCCAGCAGCCAAGCAGGGGATACTGAAGCTTTCTTT. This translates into CASSQAGDTEAFF.

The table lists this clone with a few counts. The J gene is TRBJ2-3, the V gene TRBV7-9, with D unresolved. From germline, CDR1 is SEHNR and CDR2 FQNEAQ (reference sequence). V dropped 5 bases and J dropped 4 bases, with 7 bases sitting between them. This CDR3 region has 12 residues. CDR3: CASSVSSDTQYF. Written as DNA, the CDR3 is TGTGCCAGCAGCGTATCGTCAGATACGCAGTATTTT.

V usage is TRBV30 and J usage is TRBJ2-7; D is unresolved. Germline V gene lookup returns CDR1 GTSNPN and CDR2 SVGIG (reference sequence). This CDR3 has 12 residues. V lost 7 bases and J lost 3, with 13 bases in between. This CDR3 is CALNPSGYEQYF. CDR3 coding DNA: TGTGCCTTGAACCCCTCCGGCTACGAGCAGTACTTC.

The CDR3 sequence: CASSQDRGQTQYF. DNA for the CDR3: TGTGCCAGCAGCCAAGACAGGGGGCAGACCCAGTACTTC. This chain uses TRBV5-5 with TRBJ2-5; 10 nucleotides agree with TRBD1. Germline loops: CDR1 SGHKS, CDR2 YYEKEE (reference sequence). This CDR3 comprises 13 residues. V was clipped by 4 bases and J by 6 bases; unmatched bases: 3. Full variable domain (outside the CDR3, taken from reference TRBV5-5 and TRBJ2-5): DAGVTQSPTHLIKTRGQQVTLRCSPISGHKSVSWYQQVLGQGPQFIFQYYEKEERGRGNFPDRFSARQFPNYSSELNVNALLLGDSALYLCASSQDRGQTQYFGPGTRLLVL.

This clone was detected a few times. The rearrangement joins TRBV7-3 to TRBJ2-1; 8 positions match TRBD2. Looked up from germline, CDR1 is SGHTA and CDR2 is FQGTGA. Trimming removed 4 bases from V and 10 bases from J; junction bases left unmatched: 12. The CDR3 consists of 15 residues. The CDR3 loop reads CASSSSTSGFGEQFF. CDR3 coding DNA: TGTGCCAGCAGCTCCTCCACTAGCGGCTTTGGGGAGCAGTTCTTC.

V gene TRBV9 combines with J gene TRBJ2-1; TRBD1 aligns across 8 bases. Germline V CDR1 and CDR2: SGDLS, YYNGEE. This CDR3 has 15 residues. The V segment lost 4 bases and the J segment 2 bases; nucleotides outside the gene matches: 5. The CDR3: CASSTQGDAYNEQFF. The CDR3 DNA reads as TGTGCCAGCAGCACACAGGGGGATGCCTACAATGAGCAGTTCTTC.

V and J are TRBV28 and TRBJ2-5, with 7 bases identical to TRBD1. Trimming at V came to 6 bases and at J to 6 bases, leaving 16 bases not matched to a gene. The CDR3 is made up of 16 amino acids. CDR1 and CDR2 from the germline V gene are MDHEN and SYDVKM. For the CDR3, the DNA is TGTGCCAGCAGCTCCAGCGGACAGGCAGGTATGAAGACCCAGTACTTC. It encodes CASSSSGQAGMKTQYF.

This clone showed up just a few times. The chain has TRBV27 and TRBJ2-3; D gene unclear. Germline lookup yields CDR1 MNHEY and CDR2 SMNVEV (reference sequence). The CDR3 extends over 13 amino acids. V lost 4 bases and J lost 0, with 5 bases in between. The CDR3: CASSSPSTDTQYF. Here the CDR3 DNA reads TGTGCCAGCAGTTCTCCCAGCACAGATACGCAGTATTTT.

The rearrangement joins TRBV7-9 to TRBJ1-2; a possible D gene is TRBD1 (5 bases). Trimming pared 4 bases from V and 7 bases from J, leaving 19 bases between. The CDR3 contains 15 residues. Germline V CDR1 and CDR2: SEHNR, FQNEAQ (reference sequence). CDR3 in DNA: TGTGCCAGCAGCTCAGGGAGGCAGGGCCTGACTGGCTACACCTTC. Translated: CASSSGRQGLTGYTF.